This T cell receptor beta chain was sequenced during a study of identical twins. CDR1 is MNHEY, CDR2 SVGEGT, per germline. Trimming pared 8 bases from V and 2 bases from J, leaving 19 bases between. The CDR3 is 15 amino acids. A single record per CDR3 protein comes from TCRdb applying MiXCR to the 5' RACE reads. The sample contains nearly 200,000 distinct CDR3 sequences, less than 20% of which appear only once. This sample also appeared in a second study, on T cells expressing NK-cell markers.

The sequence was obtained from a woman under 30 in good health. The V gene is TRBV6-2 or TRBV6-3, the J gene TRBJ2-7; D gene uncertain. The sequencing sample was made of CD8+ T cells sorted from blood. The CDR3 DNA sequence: TGTGCCAGCGACACCCAAGAAGCCACACCCTACGAGCAGTACTTC. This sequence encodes CASDTQEATPYEQYF.